Included here is one T cell receptor beta chain sequence, with context. Its binding antigen is unknown. Base quality data are lacking; no much larger clone is found one base away. What the time point label conveys for this sample: about 28 days (+/-7) after the second vaccine dose. AZD1222 recipients whose second dose came at about 4 weeks and those whose second dose came at about 12 weeks were combined into one group, since spike-specific TCR depth and breadth did not differ between the two schedules. Vaccinee samples were obtained from the UK trials COV001 and COV002, which included a single-blind randomized controlled phase 2/3 trial of AZD1222 (ChAdOx1 nCoV-19) in healthy adults. For TCRbeta chain sequencing, PBMC samples from trial participants were taken at day 0 and at day 28 after the second dose. The CDR3 regions of human TCRbeta chains were analyzed by immunosequencing. On the authors' methods: TCRs in the repertoires were matched against a reference library of SARS-CoV-2-specific TCRs that had been generated with the MIRA antigen-specificity platform. Breadth was defined as the fraction of unique TCRs that were SARS-CoV-2-associated. Depth was defined as the fraction of total T cells that were SARS-CoV-2-associated. Using the MIRA data, each spike-specific TCR was assigned both to the spike region to which the TCR was reactive and to a CD4 or CD8 class. Log10-transformed breadth and depth values were compared by one-way ANOVA with Sidak's multiple comparisons tests. As stored in TCRdb, this immuneACCESS dataset retains in-frame rearrangements with V and J assigned. A fraction of the clones does not appear; measured against another copy, unresolved V genes explain less than half of the discrepancy, and the remainder lacks a known reason. Clone size and the V and J calls come from that table; the DNA yielded D and trimming. The sample table shows 160,000 or so clones, and more than 85% are seen once. More than 1.3% of the sample lies in the top ten.

These data are taken from a study of T cell responses to AZD1222 COVID-19 vaccine (dated by TCRdb to the early 2020s). A note on the overall study: TCR sequencing was performed for over 230 trial participants, of whom roughly 200 were given two doses of AZD1222 and roughly 25 were given two doses of MenACWY control vaccine. Trial participants were enrolled by age into subgroups of 18-55, 56-69 and 70-plus years, and about 150, 27 and 61 TCR-sequenced participants, respectively, were included in these subgroups. What the research found in general, with its limitations: In the small 56-69-year group, the increase in depth fell short of significance, most likely because of low power. Because no day 14 peak-response samples were available, repertoires were characterized only after the peak T cell response. Conclusions about previously exposed vaccinees were limited because only a handful of AZD1222 recipients were SARS-CoV-2 seropositive at baseline. Epitopes outside the regions mutated in the B.1.351 and B.1.1.7 variants were reportedly recognized by nearly half of the unique spike-specific TCRs. The whole spike protein was spanned by vaccine-associated CD4 TCRs, and dominant responses were seen in regions 160-218 and 743-854. Spike-specific TCR breadth and depth rose significantly after two AZD1222 doses compared with day 0 and with MenACWY recipients. Participants were mostly white British, with more females than males. The authors suggested clonal diversity may have been underestimated.

Sample: peripheral blood, taken 28 days after the second AZD1222 dose. This receptor was obtained from an adult who received the AZD1222 COVID-19 vaccine.

CDR3 reads: CASSSGTLGMNTEAFF. The base sequence is TGTGCCAGTAGTAGCGGGACCCTTGGGATGAACACTGAAGCTTTCTTT. The chain was built from TRBV19 and TRBJ1-1; the D segment could be TRBD1, given 5 matching bases. According to the germline V gene (reference sequence), CDR1 reads LNHDA and CDR2 reads SQIVND. V lost 4 bases and J lost 0 bases; the stretch between them is 15 bases long. The CDR3 runs 16 amino acids, cysteine and phenylalanine included. Only CDR3 DNA remains: 48 bases, in frame from the first base. Reference TRBV19 and TRBJ1-1 proteins supply the regions before and after the CDR3; the full variable domain is: DGGITQSPKYLFRKEGQNVTLSCEQNLNHDAMYWYRQDPGQGLRLIYYSQIVNDFQKGDIAEGYSVSREKKESFPLTVTSAQKNPTAFYLCASSSGTLGMNTEAFFGQGTRLTVV.